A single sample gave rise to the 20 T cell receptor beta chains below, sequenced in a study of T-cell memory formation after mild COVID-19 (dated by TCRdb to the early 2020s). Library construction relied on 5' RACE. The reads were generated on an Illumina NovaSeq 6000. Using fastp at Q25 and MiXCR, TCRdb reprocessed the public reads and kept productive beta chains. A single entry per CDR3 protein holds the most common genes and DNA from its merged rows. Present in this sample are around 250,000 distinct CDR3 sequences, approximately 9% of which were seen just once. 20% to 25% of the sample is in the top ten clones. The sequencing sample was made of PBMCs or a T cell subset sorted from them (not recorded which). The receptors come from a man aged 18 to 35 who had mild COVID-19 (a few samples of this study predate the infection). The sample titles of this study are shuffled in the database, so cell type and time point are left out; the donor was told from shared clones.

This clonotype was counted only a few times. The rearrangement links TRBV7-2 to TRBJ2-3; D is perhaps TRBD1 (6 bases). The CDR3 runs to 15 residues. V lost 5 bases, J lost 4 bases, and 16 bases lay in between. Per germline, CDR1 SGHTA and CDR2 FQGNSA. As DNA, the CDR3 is TGTGCCAGCAGCCCACAGGGCCGCAGCGCAGATACGCAGTATTTT. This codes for CASSPQGRSADTQYF.

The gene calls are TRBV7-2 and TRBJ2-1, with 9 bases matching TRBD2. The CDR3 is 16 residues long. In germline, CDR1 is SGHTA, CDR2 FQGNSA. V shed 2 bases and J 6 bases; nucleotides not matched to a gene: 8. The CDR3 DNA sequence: TGTGCCAGCAGCTTAAATATACGCGGGGGGGCCAATGAGCAGTTCTTC. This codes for CASSLNIRGGANEQFF.

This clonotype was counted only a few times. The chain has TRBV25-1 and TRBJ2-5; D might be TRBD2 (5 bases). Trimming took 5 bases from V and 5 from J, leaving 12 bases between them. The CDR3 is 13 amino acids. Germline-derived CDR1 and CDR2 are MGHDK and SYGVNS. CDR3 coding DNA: TGTGCCAGCAGTCGGGGTGCCTGGGAGACCCAGTACTTC. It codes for CASSRGAWETQYF.

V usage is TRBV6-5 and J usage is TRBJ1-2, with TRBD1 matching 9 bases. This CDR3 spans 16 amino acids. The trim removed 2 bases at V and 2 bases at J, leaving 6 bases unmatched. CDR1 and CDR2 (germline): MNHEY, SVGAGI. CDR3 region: CASSYTTGGLNYGYTF. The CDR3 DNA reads TGTGCCAGCAGTTACACTACAGGGGGCCTCAACTATGGCTACACCTTC.

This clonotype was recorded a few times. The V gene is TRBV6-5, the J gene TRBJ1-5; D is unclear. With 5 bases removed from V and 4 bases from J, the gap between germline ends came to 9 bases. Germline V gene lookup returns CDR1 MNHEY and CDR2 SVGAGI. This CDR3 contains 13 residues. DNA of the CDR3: TGTGCCAGCAGTGATACAGCAAATCAGCCCCAGCATTTT. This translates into CASSDTANQPQHF.

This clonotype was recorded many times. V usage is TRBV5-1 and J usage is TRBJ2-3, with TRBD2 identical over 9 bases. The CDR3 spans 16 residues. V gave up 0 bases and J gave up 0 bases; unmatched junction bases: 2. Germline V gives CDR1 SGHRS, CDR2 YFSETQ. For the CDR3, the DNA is TGCGCCAGCAGCTTGGGACTAGCGGCTAGCACAGATACGCAGTATTTT. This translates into CASSLGLAASTDTQYF.

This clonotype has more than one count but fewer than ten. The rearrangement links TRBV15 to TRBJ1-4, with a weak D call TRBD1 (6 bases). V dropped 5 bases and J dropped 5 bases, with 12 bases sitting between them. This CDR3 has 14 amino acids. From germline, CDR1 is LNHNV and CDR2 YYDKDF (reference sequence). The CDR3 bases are TGTGCCACCAGCGAGGGGGTACTAAATGAAAAACTGTTTTTT. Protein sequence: CATSEGVLNEKLFF. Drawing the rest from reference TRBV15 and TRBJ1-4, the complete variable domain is DAMVIQNPRYQVTQFGKPVTLSCSQTLNHNVMYWYQQKSSQAPKLLFHYYDKDFNNEADTPDNFQSRRPNTSFCFLDIRSPGLGDTAMYLCATSEGVLNEKLFFGSGTQLSVL.

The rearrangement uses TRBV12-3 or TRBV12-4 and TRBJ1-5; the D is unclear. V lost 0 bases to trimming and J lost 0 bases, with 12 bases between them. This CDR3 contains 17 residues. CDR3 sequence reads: CASSLAAGRVSNQPQHF. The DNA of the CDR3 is TGTGCCAGCAGTTTAGCGGCTGGAAGGGTTAGCAATCAGCCCCAGCATTTT.

Written as DNA, the CDR3 is TGCGCCAGCAGCCAAAGGACAGGTTCCTACAATGAGCAGTTCTTC. Residues: CASSQRTGSYNEQFF. The rearrangement joins TRBV4-3 to TRBJ2-1; 7 bases align to TRBD1. The CDR3 is 15 amino acids. The J segment lost 1 base and the V segment lost 2 bases, leaving 2 bases of the junction unmatched. Germline CDR1 and CDR2: LGHNA and YSLEER.

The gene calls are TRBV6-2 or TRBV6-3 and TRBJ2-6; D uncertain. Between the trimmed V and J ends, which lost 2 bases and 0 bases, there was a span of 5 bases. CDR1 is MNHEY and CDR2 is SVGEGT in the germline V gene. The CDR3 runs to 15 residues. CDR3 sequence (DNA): TGTGCCAGCAGTTACACGGTCTCTGGGGCCAACGTCCTGACTTTC. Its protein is CASSYTVSGANVLTF.

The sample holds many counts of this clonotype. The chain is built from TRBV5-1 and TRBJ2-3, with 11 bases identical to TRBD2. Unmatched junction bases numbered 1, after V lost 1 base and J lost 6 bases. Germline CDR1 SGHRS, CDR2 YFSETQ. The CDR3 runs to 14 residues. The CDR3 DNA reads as TGCGCCAGCAGCTTGACTAGCGGGGGCGATACGCAGTATTTT. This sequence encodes CASSLTSGGDTQYF.

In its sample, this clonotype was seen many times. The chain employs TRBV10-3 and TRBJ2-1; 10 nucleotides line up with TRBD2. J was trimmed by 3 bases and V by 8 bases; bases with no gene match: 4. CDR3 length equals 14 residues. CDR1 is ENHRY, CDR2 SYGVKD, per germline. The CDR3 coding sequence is TGTGCCATCGGAGCGGGGGGGTACTACAATGAGCAGTTCTTC. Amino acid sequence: CAIGAGGYYNEQFF.

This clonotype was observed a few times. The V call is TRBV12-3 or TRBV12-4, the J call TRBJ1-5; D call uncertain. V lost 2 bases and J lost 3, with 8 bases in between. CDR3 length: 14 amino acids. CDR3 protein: CASSLNGPNQPQHF. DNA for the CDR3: TGTGCCAGCAGTTTAAACGGTCCCAATCAGCCCCAGCATTTT.

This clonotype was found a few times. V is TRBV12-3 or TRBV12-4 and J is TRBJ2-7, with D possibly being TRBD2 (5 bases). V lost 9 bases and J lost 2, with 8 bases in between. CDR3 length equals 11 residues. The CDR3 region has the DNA TGTGCCAGGACCGGGGCCTACGAGCAGTACGTC. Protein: CARTGAYEQYV.

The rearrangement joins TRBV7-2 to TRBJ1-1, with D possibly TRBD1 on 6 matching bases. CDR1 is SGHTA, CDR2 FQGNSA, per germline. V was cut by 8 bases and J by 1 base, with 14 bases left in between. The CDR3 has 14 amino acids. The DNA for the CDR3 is TGTGCCAGCGACGGGGGCCGCTGGAACACTGAAGCTTTCTTT. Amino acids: CASDGGRWNTEAFF.

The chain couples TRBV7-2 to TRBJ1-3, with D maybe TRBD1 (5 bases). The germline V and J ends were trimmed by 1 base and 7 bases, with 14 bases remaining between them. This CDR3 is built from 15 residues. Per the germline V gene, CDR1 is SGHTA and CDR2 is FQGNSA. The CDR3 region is CASSLDGQTWNTIYF. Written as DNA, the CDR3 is TGTGCCAGCAGCTTAGACGGACAAACTTGGAACACCATATATTTT.

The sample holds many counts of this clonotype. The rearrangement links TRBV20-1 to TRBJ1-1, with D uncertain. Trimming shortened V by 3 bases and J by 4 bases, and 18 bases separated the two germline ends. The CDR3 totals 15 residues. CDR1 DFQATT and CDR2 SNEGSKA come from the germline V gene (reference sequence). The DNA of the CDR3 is TGCAGTGCTAGGATGGACGGGTTAGGAGGCACTGAAGCTTTCTTT. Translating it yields CSARMDGLGGTEAFF.

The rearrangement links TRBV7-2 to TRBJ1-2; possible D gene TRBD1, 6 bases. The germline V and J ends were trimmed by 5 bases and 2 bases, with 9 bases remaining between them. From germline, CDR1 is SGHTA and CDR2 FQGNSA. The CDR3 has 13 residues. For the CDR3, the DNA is TGTGCCAGCAGCAAAGGGGGGAACTATGGCTACACCTTC. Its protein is CASSKGGNYGYTF. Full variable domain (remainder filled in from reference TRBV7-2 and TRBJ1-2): GAGVSQSPSNKVTEKGKDVELRCDPISGHTALYWYRQSLGQGLEFLIYFQGNSAPDKSGLPSDRFSAERTGGSVSTLTIQRTQQEDSAVYLCASSKGGNYGYTFGSGTRLTVV.

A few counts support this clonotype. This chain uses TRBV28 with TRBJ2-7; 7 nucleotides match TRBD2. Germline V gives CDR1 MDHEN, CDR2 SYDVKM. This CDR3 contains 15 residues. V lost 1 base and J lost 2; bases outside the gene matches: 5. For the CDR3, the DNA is TGTGCCAGCAGTTTATCCGGGGGGTCCCCCTACGAGCAGTACGTC. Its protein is CASSLSGGSPYEQYV.

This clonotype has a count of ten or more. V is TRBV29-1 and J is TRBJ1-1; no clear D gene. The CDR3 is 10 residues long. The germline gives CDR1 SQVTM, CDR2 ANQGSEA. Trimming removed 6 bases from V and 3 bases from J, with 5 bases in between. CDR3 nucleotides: TGCAGCGTCGGGGACACTGAAGCTTTCTTT. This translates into CSVGDTEAFF.